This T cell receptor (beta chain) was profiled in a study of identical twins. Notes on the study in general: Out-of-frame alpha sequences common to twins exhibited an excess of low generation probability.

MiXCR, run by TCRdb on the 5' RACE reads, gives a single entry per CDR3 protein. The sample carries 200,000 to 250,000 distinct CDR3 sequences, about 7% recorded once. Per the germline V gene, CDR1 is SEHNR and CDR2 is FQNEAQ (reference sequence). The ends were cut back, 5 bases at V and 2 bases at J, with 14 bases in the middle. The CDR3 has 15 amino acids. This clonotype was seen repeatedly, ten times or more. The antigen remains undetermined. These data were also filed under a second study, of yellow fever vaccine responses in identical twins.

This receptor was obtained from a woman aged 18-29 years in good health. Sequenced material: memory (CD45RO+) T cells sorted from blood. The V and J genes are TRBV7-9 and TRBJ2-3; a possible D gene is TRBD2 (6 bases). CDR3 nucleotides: TGTGCCAGCAGCGAAACGGGACTCCACACAGATACGCAGTATTTT. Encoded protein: CASSETGLHTDTQYF.